The 11 T cell receptor beta chains in this list originate from one sample, sequenced in a study of blood T cell repertoires in COVID-19. Clones were read by immunoSEQ multiplex PCR, and TCRdb kept only the in-frame ones, dropping some. This sample has about 31,000 clones; approximately 85% occur once, and the top ten carry approximately 7.9%. Sequencing was performed on peripheral blood. The receptors were sampled from a man in his fifties or sixties with COVID-19, enrolled during active disease.

The V call is TRBV6-5, the J call TRBJ1-1; the D gene is possibly TRBD1 (5 bases). V gave up 4 bases and J gave up 6 bases, with 15 bases separating them. The CDR3 sequence is 14 residues long. Per germline, CDR1 MNHEY and CDR2 SVGAGI. The CDR3 sequence: CASSFWTQDSEAFF. DNA of the CDR3: TGTGCCAGCAGTTTTTGGACACAAGACTCTGAAGCTTTCTTT.

This chain links TRBV5-1 with TRBJ2-7; 10 bases agree with TRBD1. The V segment lost 4 bases and the J segment 6 bases; nucleotides outside the gene matches: 4. Germline CDR1 and CDR2: SGHRS and YFSETQ. There are 13 residues in the CDR3. The CDR3 sequence: CASSEGQGSEQYF. The CDR3 DNA sequence: TGCGCCAGCAGCGAGGGACAGGGGAGCGAGCAGTACTTC.

V usage is TRBV9 and J usage is TRBJ2-1; 11 bases map to TRBD2. The CDR3 covers 16 residues. The J segment lost 8 bases and the V segment lost 0 bases, leaving 7 bases of the junction unmatched. The germline CDR1 and CDR2 sequences are SGDLS and YYNGEE. CDR3 loop: CASSVDLAGGPHEQFF. CDR3 bases: TGTGCCAGCAGCGTAGATCTAGCGGGAGGCCCTCATGAGCAGTTCTTC.

V and J are TRBV7-2 and TRBJ1-1; TRBD1 matches at 9 bases. In germline, CDR1 is SGHTA, CDR2 FQGNSA. J gave up 6 bases and V 5 bases, and 10 bases lay outside the gene matches. CDR3 length equals 15 residues. The CDR3, as DNA: TGTGCCAGCAGCGCCACAGGGGGCGCTCACCCTGAAGCTTTCTTT. It yields the protein CASSATGGAHPEAFF.

The chain combines TRBV12-3 or TRBV12-4 with TRBJ1-2; D may be TRBD1 (6 bases). The CDR3 spans 13 residues. V shed 6 bases and J shed 2 bases, with 10 bases lying between them. The CDR3 DNA follows: TGTGCCAGCAGCCTTGACAGGAACTATGGCTACACCTTC. Translated: CASSLDRNYGYTF.

By share of the sample, this clone is medium-sized (0.01 to 0.1%). The chain has TRBV4-1 and TRBJ2-7; the match to TRBD1 covers 12 bases. The CDR3 runs 16 residues. Germline-derived CDR1 and CDR2 are MGHRA and YSYEKL. V lost 1 base, J lost 5 bases, and 6 bases stayed unmatched. CDR3 sequence reads: CASSQGDRGLWDEQYF. CDR3 bases: TGCGCCAGCAGCCAAGGGGACAGGGGGCTGTGGGACGAGCAGTACTTC.

CDR3 nucleotide sequence: TGTGCCAGCAGCCTGTCGACAGGGATGCCCTACGAGCAGTACTTC. This sequence encodes CASSLSTGMPYEQYF. The chain combines TRBV11-2 with TRBJ2-7, with 7 bases aligning to TRBD1. The CDR3 is 15 amino acids. The germline V gene encodes CDR1 SGHAT and CDR2 FQNNGV. J was trimmed by 2 bases and V by 5 bases; bases with no gene match: 9.

The V call is TRBV5-5, the J call TRBJ1-1; no definite D call. Per the germline V gene, CDR1 is SGHKS and CDR2 is YYEKEE (reference sequence). The CDR3 is made up of 13 amino acids. V gave up 1 base and J gave up 11 bases, with 15 bases separating them. CDR3 sequence: CASSLFGQYLAFF. The CDR3 DNA reads as TGTGCCAGCAGCTTGTTTGGGCAGTACCTCGCTTTCTTT.

The chain recombines TRBV14 with TRBJ2-5, with 9 bases fitting TRBD1. CDR1 and CDR2 (germline): SGHDN, FVKESK. Germline trimming cut 5 bases from V and 0 bases from J; bases unmatched to any gene: 7. This CDR3 is 16 amino acids long. The CDR3 sequence: CASSSRDRAYQETQYF. CDR3 bases: TGTGCCAGCAGCTCCCGGGACAGGGCGTACCAAGAGACCCAGTACTTC.

This chain uses TRBV5-3 with TRBJ1-5; no clear D. TRBV5-3 is sorted into the ORF group, with uncertain function. The germline V and J ends were trimmed by 2 bases and 2 bases, with 11 bases remaining between them. The CDR3 is 15 amino acids. The CDR3, as DNA: TGTGCCAGAAGCTTATCCCTCGGAGGCAATCAGCCCCAGCATTTT. Translated, it gives CARSLSLGGNQPQHF.

The chain employs TRBV27 and TRBJ1-2; maybe TRBD1 (6 bases). Germline V lookup: CDR1 MNHEY, CDR2 SMNVEV (reference sequence). The CDR3 consists of 13 residues. Trimming removed 5 bases at V and 8 bases at J, with 15 bases between. DNA of the CDR3: TGTGCCAGCAGTCCGGGGGGGGCGCAGGGCTACACCTTC. Its protein product is CASSPGGAQGYTF.